Listed below are T cell receptor beta chains from one sample, sequenced in a study of PD-1 blockade in classical Hodgkin lymphoma. Repertoires were generated with immunoSEQ multiplex PCR, while TCRdb's copy carries only in-frame clones and drops some. This sample carries about 93,000 clones, 80% to 95% of them seen once, and the ten largest clones take around 2.4%. The sequences come from peripheral blood mononuclear cells (PBMCs), collected before the second cycle of nivolumab. These receptors all come from a human donor with classical Hodgkin lymphoma. Each CDR3 is given with its conserved first and last residue. D genes are given only for firm matches. Size values are once, few and many counts, or a class for expanded clones, and some rows have none.

>TRBJ2-7|TRBV27|NA|NA
CASRPGPSPEQYF
TGTGCCAGCCGTCCGGGACCGTCACCGGAGCAGTACTTC
>TRBJ2-7|TRBV19|NA|TRBD1
CASSPRSGGPYEQYF
TGTGCCAGTAGCCCACGTTCAGGGGGCCCCTACGAGCAGTACTTC
>TRBJ2-5|TRBV5-6|NA|NA
CASSSRAGGGRERAQYF
TGTGCCAGCAGCTCTCGAGCAGGGGGAGGCCGCGAAAGGGCCCAGTACTTC
>TRBJ1-2|TRBV30|few|TRBD1
CAWIRSDRIYGYTF
TGTGCCTGGATCAGATCGGACAGGATCTATGGCTACACCTTC
>TRBJ2-1|TRBV7-9|NA|NA
CASSSGRPYNEQFF
TGTGCCAGCAGCTCAGGCAGGCCCTACAATGAGCAGTTCTTC
>TRBJ1-3|TRBV28|NA|NA
CASSLWPKAQTGNTIYF
TGTGCCAGCAGTTTATGGCCGAAGGCCCAAACTGGAAACACCATATATTTT
>TRBJ2-7|TRBV28|NA|NA
CASKAGYYEQYF
TGTGCCAGCAAAGCAGGATACTACGAGCAGTACTTC
>TRBJ2-1|TRBV27|NA|NA
CATARGNEQFF
TGTGCCACGGCAAGGGGGAATGAGCAGTTCTTC
>TRBJ2-7|TRBV27|NA|NA
CASSLDLAYEQYF
TGTGCCAGCAGTCTCGACTTAGCCTACGAGCAGTACTTC
>TRBJ2-7|TRBV5-8|NA|NA
CASSGGVGYEQYF
TGTGCCAGCTCAGGCGGTGTTGGGTACGAGCAGTACTTC
>TRBJ2-5|TRBV6-1|NA|NA
CASRGLRYQETQYF
TGTGCCAGCAGGGGCCTGAGATACCAAGAGACCCAGTACTTC
>TRBJ2-5|TRBV10-2|NA|TRBD2
CASSGSFSGRVSETQYF
TGCGCCAGCAGTGGAAGTTTCAGCGGGAGGGTTTCGGAGACCCAGTACTTC
>TRBJ1-2|TRBV18|NA|NA
CASSNQSAYGYTF
TGTGCCAGCTCGAATCAGAGTGCATATGGCTACACCTTC
>TRBJ2-1|TRBV6-5|NA|TRBD2
CASSLGLYGSYNEQFF
TGTGCCAGCAGTTTGGGACTATATGGCTCCTACAATGAGCAGTTCTTC